A single T cell receptor beta chain is shown here with its context. The sample is drawn from a study of blood T cell repertoires in COVID-19. Per germline, CDR1 MNHEY and CDR2 SVGAGI. Trimming cost V 8 bases and J 2 bases, with 17 bases left between them. This CDR3 has 15 amino acids. Sequencing used immunoSEQ multiplex PCR; TCRdb keeps in-frame clones, though not all of them. The sample carries under 200,000 clones, 81% recorded once. The source is a woman in her 40s with acute COVID-19. Sequencing was done on a sample of PBMCs or T cells enriched from blood (not recorded which). The chain uses TRBV6-5 and TRBJ2-3; D might be TRBD1 (6 bases). CDR3 DNA sequence: TGTGCCAGCTCACGGCAGGGGATTTCCACAGATACGCAGTATTTT. The encoded protein is CASSRQGISTDTQYF.